This TCR beta chain stems from a study of blood T cell repertoires in COVID-19. Study-wide context: In each case, the material was cDNA or gDNA derived from T cells, B-cell-depleted T cells, or PBMCs.

As handled by the study authors: The authors estimated nucleated cell counts from reference gene primer amplification. Data came from immunoSEQ multiplex PCR; TCRdb stores just in-frame clones and leaves some out. V and J calls and clone size are given by that table; D and trimming were obtained from the DNA. This table has tens of thousands of clones, around 68% appearing once. Specimen: peripheral blood. The receptor was derived from a woman between 70 and 85 years old with acute or convalescent COVID-19.

The CDR3 loop is CASSVRQAGTGELFF. The CDR3 DNA is TGTGCCAGCAGTGTTAGACAGGCAGGCACCGGGGAGCTGTTTTTT. The chain uses TRBV2 and TRBJ2-2; perhaps TRBD1 as D (6 bases). V was clipped by 4 bases and J by 4 bases, with 13 bases between them. This CDR3 is built from 15 residues. The germline gives CDR1 SNHLY, CDR2 FYNNEI.